Each of the 16 T cell receptor beta chains below was sequenced from the same sample in a study of post-analysis software for immune sequencing data. Every TCR beta cDNA library bore unique molecular identifiers. TCRdb reanalysed the PCR reads using MiXCR and keeps one entry per CDR3 protein. The data show approximately 770,000 distinct CDR3 sequences, with under 60% seen just once and over 4.5% held by the top ten. The study, taken as a whole, reports: Relative to controls, patients had about 5 TRBV segments at higher frequency, with TRBV5-6, TRBV5-1 and TRBV20-1 among these.

What these receptors recognize is not known. Sequences were obtained from blood. Receptors were obtained from a girl aged 5 to 17 with multiple sclerosis.

This rearrangement joins TRBV3-1 to TRBJ2-1; 8 positions agree with TRBD2. With 2 bases clipped from V and 4 bases from J, the junction kept 7 bases outside the gene matches. The CDR3 loop spans 16 amino acids. Germline V gives CDR1 LGHDT, CDR2 YNNKEL (reference sequence). For the CDR3, the DNA is TGTGCCAGCAGCCAACCTTTGTCGGGAGGGTACAATGAGCAGTTCTTC. It codes for CASSQPLSGGYNEQFF.

Details on this clonotype: The germline gene is not matched at one end of the junction; a read error may be the cause. J is TRBJ2-7 and V is TRBV15; TRBD2 agrees at 8 bases. Germline loops: CDR1 LNHNV, CDR2 YYDKDF (reference sequence). This CDR3 has 18 amino acids. CDR3 amino acids: CAASRDLPRREGLGEQYF. CDR3 bases: TGTGCCGCCAGCAGAGATCTACCCCGACGGGAGGGCCTGGGGGAGCAGTACTTC. The variable domain in full, with the rest retrieved from reference TRBV15 and TRBJ2-7, is DAMVIQNPRYQVTQFGKPVTLSCSQTLNHNVMYWYQQKSSQAPKLLFHYYDKDFNNEADTPDNFQSRRPNTSFCFLDIRSPGLGDTAMYLCAASRDLPRREGLGEQYFGPGTRLTVT.

V gene TRBV28 combines with J gene TRBJ2-7; D call uncertain. Trimming removed 7 bases from V and 3 bases from J, with 13 bases in between. Germline V lookup: CDR1 MDHEN, CDR2 SYDVKM. The CDR3 has 13 amino acids. The DNA of the CDR3 is TGTGCCAGCAACGACGGTAGCCGCTACGAGCAGTACTTC. It is translated as CASNDGSRYEQYF.

The table lists this clonotype with a few counts. The rearrangement uses TRBV12-3 or TRBV12-4 and TRBJ2-3; 9 bases align to TRBD1. J gave up 5 bases and V 4 bases, and 10 bases lay outside the gene matches. This CDR3 comprises 16 residues. The CDR3 is CASSSFTSTGGDTQYF. In DNA form, the CDR3 reads TGTGCCAGCAGTTCCTTCACGTCGACAGGGGGAGATACGCAGTATTTT.

The genes are TRBV2 and TRBJ2-5; weak D call: TRBD2 (6 bases). CDR1 is SNHLY, CDR2 FYNNEI, per germline. This CDR3 spans 16 amino acids. V was cut by 6 bases and J by 1 base, with 18 bases left in between. The CDR3 bases are TGTGCCAGCAGGCAGGATGGGGGGATCCCCCAAGAGACCCAGTACTTC. Amino acid sequence: CASRQDGGIPQETQYF.

This sequence joins TRBV30 and TRBJ2-5; 12 positions agree with TRBD2. The DNA end lines up better with TRBJ2-7; the J call may be wrong. Germline CDR1 GTSNPN, CDR2 SVGIG (reference sequence). CDR3 size: 17 residues. CDR3 in DNA: TGTGCCTGGAGTCTGGGGGCGACTAGCGGGAGACCTTACGAGCAGTACTTC. It specifies CAWSLGATSGRPYEQYF.

The rearrangement uses TRBV20-1 and TRBJ2-4; 7 nucleotides line up with TRBD2. The CDR3 runs to 16 residues. Trimming cost V 0 bases and J 7 bases; bases outside gene matches: 12. Germline V gene lookup returns CDR1 DFQATT and CDR2 SNEGSKA (reference sequence). The CDR3 coding sequence is TGCAGTGCTAGAGATCCGGCAGCGGGACCCGGGAACATTCAGTACTTC. Translating it yields CSARDPAAGPGNIQYF.

This clonotype showed up just a few times. The V call is TRBV9, the J call TRBJ2-5, with TRBD1 matching 7 bases. The CDR3 is 13 amino acids. Germline V gene data show CDR1 as SGDLS and CDR2 as YYNGEE. V lost 4 bases, J lost 5 bases, and 5 bases stayed unmatched. The CDR3 region is CASSTTGWETQYF. CDR3 DNA: TGTGCCAGCAGCACGACAGGGTGGGAGACCCAGTACTTC.

This chain links TRBV7-2 with TRBJ2-7, with 7 bases identical to TRBD1. CDR3 size: 15 residues. Germline-derived CDR1 and CDR2 are SGHTA and FQGNSA. V trimming: 2 bases; J trimming: 3 bases; junction bases outside the gene matches: 7. This chain's CDR3 is CASSLSRDRVYEQYF. The DNA of the CDR3 is TGTGCCAGCAGCTTAAGTCGGGACAGAGTCTACGAGCAGTACTTC. Based on the CDR3 plus reference TRBV7-2 and TRBJ2-7, the full variable domain is GAGVSQSPSNKVTEKGKDVELRCDPISGHTALYWYRQSLGQGLEFLIYFQGNSAPDKSGLPSDRFSAERTGGSVSTLTIQRTQQEDSAVYLCASSLSRDRVYEQYFGPGTRLTVT.

Turning to this clonotype: The junction departs from the called germline gene at one end, perhaps through a read error. The rearrangement links TRBV6-1 to TRBJ2-7; TRBD1 matches at 9 bases. CDR1 and CDR2 from the germline V gene are MNHNS and SASEGT. The CDR3 is made up of 18 amino acids. CDR3 protein: CASSERTGYRGLTYVQYF. Written as DNA, the CDR3 is TGTGCCAGCAGTGAAAGGACAGGCTACAGGGGGCTTACGTACGTGCAGTACTTC.

V gene TRBV24-1 combines with J gene TRBJ2-1; perhaps TRBD2 as D (6 bases). The V gene lost 4 bases and the J gene lost 0 bases, with 12 bases spanning the gap. The CDR3 length is 16 residues. Germline-derived CDR1 and CDR2 are KGHDR and SFDVKD. The CDR3 loop is CATSDPTSSSYNEQFF. CDR3 nucleotides: TGTGCCACCAGTGACCCGACTAGTAGCTCCTACAATGAGCAGTTCTTC.

The genes are TRBV27 and TRBJ2-7, with 9 bases lining up with TRBD2. Germline trimming cut 5 bases from V and 0 bases from J; bases unmatched to any gene: 11. Looked up from germline, CDR1 is MNHEY and CDR2 is SMNVEV (reference sequence). The CDR3 is made up of 17 amino acids. The chain's CDR3 is CASSNTDLAGSSYEQYF. The CDR3 nucleotides read TGTGCCAGCAGTAACACCGACCTAGCGGGGAGCTCCTACGAGCAGTACTTC.

This clonotype turned up a few times. The rearrangement joins TRBV6-6 to TRBJ2-5; perhaps TRBD2 as D (7 bases). This CDR3 has 13 amino acids. V shed 9 bases and J shed 1 base, with 12 bases lying between them. The germline CDR1 and CDR2 sequences are MNHNY and SVGAGI (reference sequence). Here the CDR3 reads CASGGGRQETQYF. CDR3 nucleotide sequence: TGTGCCAGTGGGGGGGGGCGCCAAGAGACCCAGTACTTC.

This clonotype was recorded once. V and J are TRBV13 and TRBJ1-6; tentative D call: TRBD1 (5 bases). Trimming stripped 4 bases from V and 2 bases from J, with 9 bases between. Germline CDR1 reads PRHDT; CDR2 reads FYEKMQ (reference sequence). There are 15 residues in the CDR3. The CDR3 coding sequence is TGTGCCAGCAGCTCCAGGGCGACCTATAATTCACCCCTCCACTTT. It translates to CASSSRATYNSPLHF.

This chain uses TRBV10-3 with TRBJ1-1; D perhaps matches TRBD1 (5 bases). Germline CDR1 reads ENHRY; CDR2 reads SYGVKD. The CDR3 length is 16 residues. V gave up 2 bases and J gave up 5 bases, with 18 bases separating them. DNA for the CDR3: TGTGCCATCAGTGAGGCAGGGCCCTCGCCGGTGACTGAAGCTTTCTTT. This sequence encodes CAISEAGPSPVTEAFF.

This rearrangement joins TRBV14 to TRBJ2-1; 7 bases are a match to TRBD2. Germline CDR1 reads SGHDN; CDR2 reads FVKESK. Germline trimming cut 1 base from V and 4 bases from J; bases unmatched to any gene: 10. CDR3 length: 17 amino acids. The CDR3 sequence: CASSQVLLASGYNEQFF. In DNA, the CDR3 is TGTGCCAGCAGCCAAGTTCTCTTGGCTAGCGGATACAATGAGCAGTTCTTC.